This T cell receptor beta chain was sequenced during a study of PD-L1 blockade in urothelial cancer. Time point given: peripheral blood 6 weeks after treatment start. Here immunoSEQ multiplex PCR was the method, and the copy in TCRdb shows in-frame clones only, minus some. Counted here are tens of thousands of clones, more than 70% occurring once; the ten biggest clones make up about 11%. Trimming shortened V by 6 bases and J by 4 bases, and 19 bases separated the two germline ends. The CDR3 has 15 residues. CDR1 and CDR2 (germline): MNHNY, SVGAGI (reference sequence). This TCR derives from a man aged 55 to 70 with urothelial cancer. This specimen was PBMCs, taken around atezolizumab (anti-PD-L1) treatment. The chain carries TRBV6-6 and TRBJ2-7, with a possible D match to TRBD1 (6 bases). The DNA for the CDR3 is TGTGCCAGCAGCCGAGTTTCAGGGGCGTCGTACGAGCAGTACTTC. Its translation is CASSRVSGASYEQYF.